This T cell receptor (beta chain) was captured in a study of cytotoxic CD8 clonotypes in ibrutinib-treated CLL. The germline CDR1 and CDR2 sequences are MNHEY and SVGAGI. The CDR3 is 14 amino acids. Trimming cost V 4 bases and J 3 bases, with 12 bases left between them. This clone occurred once. No antigen is known for it. Findings and limits, study-wide: Public clonotypes occurred uncommonly; on treatment, they contracted or remained stable.

Libraries were prepared by immunoSEQ multiplex PCR; TCRdb keeps only in-frame clonotypes and omits some of them. The table includes 75,000 to 80,000 clones, 83% detected once. This sequence joins TRBV6-5 and TRBJ2-5; D unresolved. Sequenced material: PBMCs, taken after 24 months of ibrutinib treatment. The receptor's source is a human donor with chronic lymphocytic leukemia. In DNA form, the CDR3 reads TGTGCCAGCAGTTCCCCTAGAATCGAAGAGACCCAGTACTTC. Translating gives CASSSPRIEETQYF.